These 5 T cell receptor beta chains were all obtained from the same sample, sequenced in a study of technical replicates of blood from several donors. The repertoire was sequenced with immunoSEQ multiplex PCR; TCRdb's copy has only in-frame clones and lacks some. Of roughly 80,000 clones in the sample, 89% were seen once. The sample comprised T cells isolated from PBMCs. Receptors were obtained from a human donor in good health.

This clone was seen a single time. V is TRBV18 and J is TRBJ2-3; no firm D call. Trimming removed 0 bases from V and 4 bases from J, with 2 bases in between. Germline V lookup: CDR1 KGHSH, CDR2 LQKENI. The CDR3 extends over 12 amino acids. As DNA, the CDR3 is TGTGCCAGCTCACCACCCTCAGATACGCAGTATTTT. Its protein is CASSPPSDTQYF.

The V gene is TRBV10-1, the J gene TRBJ1-3, with 9 nucleotides matching TRBD1. The trim removed 4 bases at V and 6 bases at J, leaving 4 bases unmatched. This CDR3 region has 14 residues. Germline V lookup: CDR1 WNHNN, CDR2 SYGVQD (reference sequence). The CDR3 coding sequence is TGCGCCAGCAGTGTGGACAGGGGTGAAAACACCATATATTTT. Encoded protein: CASSVDRGENTIYF.

The count of this clone is one. The chain combines TRBV7-6 with TRBJ2-1; 9 bases map to TRBD1. Germline CDR1 reads SGHVS; CDR2 reads FNYEAQ. The V and J ends lost 5 bases and 8 bases, in that order; junction bases with no gene match: 13. CDR3 length equals 16 residues. The CDR3 spells CASSPSSGTGFHEQFF. In DNA form, the CDR3 reads TGTGCCAGCAGCCCCTCCTCCGGGACAGGGTTCCATGAGCAGTTCTTC.

V gene TRBV11-3 combines with J gene TRBJ2-3; possible D gene TRBD1, 5 bases. V dropped 5 bases and J dropped 4 bases, with 13 bases sitting between them. Germline CDR1 reads SGHNT; CDR2 reads YENEEA. The CDR3 is 14 residues long. The CDR3 DNA reads TGTGCCAGCAGCCCCCATAGGGGCTCAGATACGCAGTATTTT. Amino acid sequence: CASSPHRGSDTQYF.

This clone was counted once. V is TRBV4-3 and J is TRBJ2-1; D is perhaps TRBD2 (5 bases). The CDR3 runs 17 residues. V lost 0 bases and J lost 3, with 15 bases in between. Germline loops: CDR1 LGHNA, CDR2 YSLEER. In DNA, the CDR3 is TGCGCCAGCAGCCAAGATCCGAACGGCGGAGGCTACAATGAGCAGTTCTTC. Its translation: CASSQDPNGGGYNEQFF.